This TCR beta chain was recorded in a study of blood T cell repertoires in COVID-19. Study context: Collection of acute and convalescent COVID-19 samples took place in the United States, Italy and Spain. Sources were T cells, B-cell-depleted T cells, or PBMCs; the material itself was cDNA or gDNA.

As originally analysed: Amplification with reference gene primers provided the estimates of nucleated cell counts. Assay: immunoSEQ multiplex PCR; the TCRdb copy retains only in-frame clones and omits some. That table supplies the V and J calls and clone size; D and trimming were determined from the DNA. This table holds 250,000 to 350,000 clones, 70% to 90% found once. Sequencing was done on a sample of peripheral blood. This receptor was obtained from a young man who had recovered from COVID-19.

CDR3 nucleotides: TGTGCCAGCTCCAACCCGACTAGCGCCTCCTACGAGCAGTACTTC. Translation: CASSNPTSASYEQYF. The J gene is TRBJ2-7, the V gene TRBV7-9; 8 bases align to TRBD2. This CDR3 contains 15 residues. J gave up 0 bases and V 8 bases, and 9 bases lay outside the gene matches. Per the germline V gene, CDR1 is SEHNR and CDR2 is FQNEAQ (reference sequence).